The next 25 T cell receptor beta chains were all read from a single sample in a study of cytomegalovirus exposure and HLA in healthy donors. The PCR made use of 60 Vbeta and 13 Jbeta primers. Produced via immunoSEQ multiplex PCR; TCRdb's table is partial and in-frame only. The data hold roughly 180,000 clones, with about four fifths observed a single time. The sequenced sample consisted of PBMCs. The source of these receptors is a girl under 18 in good health and CMV-seropositive.

The rearrangement uses TRBV5-1 and TRBJ1-2; 8 bases fit TRBD1. CDR1 and CDR2 (germline): SGHRS, YFSETQ. This CDR3 region has 15 residues. After removal of 0 bases from V and 3 bases from J, the junction contained 4 bases not matched to a gene. The CDR3 DNA is TGCGCCAGCAGCTTGGGTAACAGGGGGGACTATGGCTACACCTTC. The encoded protein is CASSLGNRGDYGYTF.

As regards this clone: A read error may account for a junction end that differs from germline. J is TRBJ1-6 and V is TRBV7-7; D remains unclear. The CDR3 is made up of 13 amino acids. Germline CDR1 SSHAT, CDR2 FNYEAQ (reference sequence). The DNA for the CDR3 is TGTGCTAGCAGTTACAACCCCAATTCACCCCTCCACTTT. It is translated as CASSYNPNSPLHF.

Notes on this clone: The junction departs from germline at one end; a sequencing error may be responsible. The CDR3 is CASSGGAFLNYGYTF. For the CDR3, the DNA is TGTGCCAGCAGCGGCGGAGCCTTCCTTAACTACGGCTACACCTTC. The gene calls are TRBV5-4 and TRBJ1-2; no definite D call. The CDR3 spans 15 residues. The germline V gene encodes CDR1 SGHNT and CDR2 YYREEE (reference sequence).

The rearrangement joins TRBV11-2 to TRBJ1-2; TRBD1 agrees at 10 bases. The CDR3 totals 14 residues. From germline, CDR1 is SGHAT and CDR2 FQNNGV. Trimming took 7 bases from V and 1 from J; bases not matched to a gene: 3. Here the CDR3 DNA reads TGTGCCAGCACCGGGACAGGGGTTAACTATGGCTACACCTTC. Its protein product is CASTGTGVNYGYTF.

The chain joins TRBV5-1 to TRBJ1-1; D is possibly TRBD1 (6 bases). Between the trimmed V and J ends, which lost 1 base and 0 bases, there was a span of 13 bases. Germline CDR1 and CDR2: SGHRS and YFSETQ. The CDR3 consists of 16 residues. The CDR3 reads CASSLSRTAMNTEAFF. The CDR3 DNA follows: TGCGCCAGCAGCTTGTCCCGGACAGCGATGAACACTGAAGCTTTCTTT.

The CDR3 loop reads CATEGILIANTEAFF. The CDR3 nucleotides read TGTGCTACGGAGGGGATCCTGATTGCGAACACTGAAGCTTTCTTT. The rearrangement links TRBV6-1 to TRBJ1-1; tentative D call: TRBD1 (5 bases). Germline V gene data show CDR1 as MNHNS and CDR2 as SASEGT. CDR3 length: 15 amino acids.

The chain couples TRBV7-3 to TRBJ2-2; 7 bases line up with TRBD2. The V gene's germline CDR1 is SGHTA and CDR2 FQGTGA. The V gene end was trimmed by 5 bases and the J gene end by 4 bases; junction bases not matched to a gene: 13. CDR3 length equals 17 residues. CDR3 nucleotides: TGTGCCAGCAGCCCCTTCTCATGGCGGGGGTTCACCGGGGAGCTGTTTTTT. Its protein product is CASSPFSWRGFTGELFF.

The V and J genes are TRBV18 and TRBJ2-1; 7 bases match TRBD1. Per germline, CDR1 KGHSH and CDR2 LQKENI. The trim removed 3 bases at V and 0 bases at J, leaving 8 bases unmatched. This CDR3 has 17 residues. The CDR3 DNA follows: TGTGCCAGCTCACCGACGGACAGGCTAAGCTCCTACAATGAGCAGTTCTTC. It translates to CASSPTDRLSSYNEQFF.

In its sample, this clone was seen a few times. The V call is TRBV4-1, the J call TRBJ2-3, with 12 bases aligning to TRBD2. V trimming: 1 base; J trimming: 13 bases; junction bases outside the gene matches: 6. This CDR3 is built from 14 residues. Germline-derived CDR1 and CDR2 are MGHRA and YSYEKL. CDR3 region: CASSQVSSGGGKYF. The CDR3 bases are TGCGCCAGCAGCCAAGTGTCTAGCGGGGGGGGAAAGTATTTT.

The chain uses TRBV13 and TRBJ1-2, with 9 positions matching TRBD1. With V trimmed by 1 base and J by 6 bases, 6 bases remained unmatched. Germline V gives CDR1 PRHDT, CDR2 FYEKMQ (reference sequence). The CDR3 contains 15 residues. DNA of the CDR3: TGTGCCAGCAGCTTAGACAGGGGGCAGTCAAATGGCTACACCTTC. As protein: CASSLDRGQSNGYTF.

This chain's CDR3 is CASNREDTQYF. CDR3 in DNA: TGTGCCAGCAATCGAGAAGATACGCAGTATTTT. The genes are TRBV5-5 and TRBJ2-3; D gene ambiguous. Trimming removed 6 bases from V and 5 bases from J, with 7 bases in between. The CDR3 covers 11 residues. The germline V gene encodes CDR1 SGHKS and CDR2 YYEKEE (reference sequence).

V and J are TRBV5-5 and TRBJ2-7; unclear D gene. The length of the CDR3 is 14 residues. Germline CDR1 SGHKS, CDR2 YYEKEE (reference sequence). The V gene lost 0 bases and the J gene lost 2 bases, with 9 bases spanning the gap. DNA for the CDR3: TGTGCCAGCAGCTTGGGACAAACCACCTACGAGCAGTACTTC. It translates to CASSLGQTTYEQYF.

This chain links TRBV11-2 with TRBJ2-7, with D maybe TRBD1 (6 bases). This CDR3 contains 14 residues. The germline V gene has CDR1 SGHAT and CDR2 FQNNGV. V shed 1 base and J shed 0 bases, with 7 bases lying between them. The DNA for the CDR3 is TGTGCCAGCAGCTTAGCCAGGGGCTCCTACGAGCAGTACTTC. Amino acids: CASSLARGSYEQYF.

The chain joins TRBV9 to TRBJ2-1; TRBD2 matches at 10 bases. Germline V gene lookup returns CDR1 SGDLS and CDR2 YYNGEE. The CDR3 consists of 17 residues. J gave up 8 bases and V 0 bases, and 11 bases lay outside the gene matches. CDR3 residues: CASSVGTSGAIKYEQFF. The CDR3 bases are TGTGCCAGCAGCGTAGGAACTAGCGGGGCTATAAAGTATGAGCAGTTCTTC. The variable domain in full, with the rest retrieved from reference TRBV9 and TRBJ2-1, is DSGVTQTPKHLITATGQRVTLRCSPRSGDLSVYWYQQSLDQGLQFLIQYYNGEERAKGNILERFSAQQFPDLHSELNLSSLELGDSALYFCASSVGTSGAIKYEQFFGPGTRLTVL.

This chain connects TRBV30 to TRBJ2-1, with 15 bases matching TRBD2. The junction had 4 bases not matched to a gene; V was cut back by 8 bases and J by 2 bases. This CDR3 region has 15 residues. Germline CDR1 GTSNPN, CDR2 SVGIG (reference sequence). The DNA for the CDR3 is TGTGCCAGGACTAGCGGGGGGGCAGCCTACAATGAGCAGTTCTTC. Its protein is CARTSGGAAYNEQFF.

This sequence joins TRBV9 and TRBJ1-2; 7 nucleotides line up with TRBD1. The CDR3 runs 15 residues. Germline V gene sequence: CDR1 SGDLS, CDR2 YYNGEE. With 3 bases clipped from V and 4 bases from J, the junction kept 9 bases outside the gene matches. The DNA for the CDR3 is TGTGCCAGCAGCGCGAATTACAGGGGTGGCTATGGCTACACCTTC. Its protein product is CASSANYRGGYGYTF.

The chain is built from TRBV5-4 and TRBJ1-2; possible D gene TRBD1, 5 bases. V shed 4 bases and J shed 3 bases, with 13 bases lying between them. The CDR3 extends over 14 amino acids. Germline loops: CDR1 SGHNT, CDR2 YYREEE (reference sequence). The CDR3 nucleotides read TGTGCCAGCAGCCTACCGACAGCTTACTATGGCTACACCTTC. Translated: CASSLPTAYYGYTF. Full variable domain (rest looked up from reference TRBV5-4 and TRBJ1-2): ETGVTQSPTHLIKTRGQQVTLRCSSQSGHNTVSWYQQALGQGPQFIFQYYREEENGRGNFPPRFSGLQFPNYSSELNVNALELDDSALYLCASSLPTAYYGYTFGSGTRLTVV.

The V and J genes are TRBV10-3 and TRBJ1-3, with D possibly being TRBD1 (5 bases). This CDR3 is built from 16 residues. With 10 bases removed from V and 2 bases from J, the gap between germline ends came to 21 bases. CDR1 ENHRY and CDR2 SYGVKD come from the germline V gene. The CDR3 protein is CATAGETFAPGNTIYF. CDR3 DNA sequence: TGTGCCACCGCGGGGGAGACTTTCGCCCCTGGAAACACCATATATTTT.

The J gene is TRBJ2-3, the V gene TRBV6-1, with D uncertain. Germline V lookup: CDR1 MNHNS, CDR2 SASEGT. V was trimmed by 6 bases and J by 2 bases, leaving 6 bases between them. This CDR3 contains 12 residues. The CDR3 here is CASSRHTDTQYF. The CDR3 bases are TGTGCCAGCAGCCGACACACAGATACGCAGTATTTT.

The chain couples TRBV5-6 to TRBJ2-7, with 7 nucleotides matching TRBD1. V shed 3 bases and J 3 bases; nucleotides not matched to a gene: 9. This CDR3 has 15 amino acids. The V gene's germline CDR1 is SGHDT and CDR2 YYEEEE. The CDR3, as DNA: TGTGCCAGCAGCTCAGGGACAGCCGACCGCTACGAGCAGTACTTC. Its translation is CASSSGTADRYEQYF. Full variable domain (remainder filled in from reference TRBV5-6 and TRBJ2-7): DAGVTQSPTHLIKTRGQQVTLRCSPKSGHDTVSWYQQALGQGPQFIFQYYEEEERQRGNFPDRFSGHQFPNYSSELNVNALLLGDSALYLCASSSGTADRYEQYFGPGTRLTVT.

The count of this clone is one. The CDR3 sequence is CASSPETSGDSYNEQFF. The CDR3 DNA is TGTGCCAGTAGTCCCGAGACTAGCGGGGACTCCTACAATGAGCAGTTCTTC. This chain connects TRBV19 to TRBJ2-1; 11 bases map to TRBD2. V shed 5 bases and J 0 bases; nucleotides not matched to a gene: 6. Per germline, CDR1 LNHDA and CDR2 SQIVND (reference sequence). This CDR3 is 17 amino acids long. Drawing the rest from reference TRBV19 and TRBJ2-1, the complete variable domain is DGGITQSPKYLFRKEGQNVTLSCEQNLNHDAMYWYRQDPGQGLRLIYYSQIVNDFQKGDIAEGYSVSREKKESFPLTVTSAQKNPTAFYLCASSPETSGDSYNEQFFGPGTRLTVL.

This chain uses TRBV27 with TRBJ2-5; 14 bases match TRBD2. The J call may be faulty, since TRBJ2-7 better matches the DNA end. In germline, CDR1 is MNHEY, CDR2 SMNVEV (reference sequence). The CDR3 is made up of 17 amino acids. The CDR3 coding sequence is TGTGCCAGCAGTGCGATGACTAGCGGGGGGGCCTTAGACGAGCAGTACTTC. Protein: CASSAMTSGGALDEQYF.

In its sample, this clone was seen a few times. CDR3 region: CASSPTGQSPYGYTF. The CDR3, as DNA: TGTGCCAGCAGTCCTACGGGACAGAGCCCATATGGCTACACCTTC. The chain joins TRBV28 to TRBJ1-2, with 7 bases identical to TRBD1. Germline CDR1 and CDR2: MDHEN and SYDVKM. The CDR3 consists of 15 residues. V dropped 5 bases and J dropped 5; count of bases not matched to a gene: 11.

The chain carries TRBV18 and TRBJ2-3; D possibly corresponds to TRBD2 (5 bases). With 2 bases removed from V and 7 bases from J, the gap between germline ends came to 22 bases. Per germline, CDR1 KGHSH and CDR2 LQKENI. The CDR3 spans 17 residues. DNA for the CDR3: TGTGCCAGCTCACCAAGACCCTTTCCGCGGGTTAGGAATACGCAGTATTTT. Translation: CASSPRPFPRVRNTQYF.

The chain is built from TRBV10-3 and TRBJ1-6, with D maybe TRBD1 (5 bases). Germline assignment: CDR1 ENHRY and CDR2 SYGVKD. Trimming pared 2 bases from V and 1 base from J, leaving 15 bases between. The CDR3 length is 18 residues. CDR3 coding DNA: TGTGCCATCAGTGAGCCAGGTCAGGGAGGGTCCTATAATTCACCCCTCCACTTT. This gives the protein CAISEPGQGGSYNSPLHF.